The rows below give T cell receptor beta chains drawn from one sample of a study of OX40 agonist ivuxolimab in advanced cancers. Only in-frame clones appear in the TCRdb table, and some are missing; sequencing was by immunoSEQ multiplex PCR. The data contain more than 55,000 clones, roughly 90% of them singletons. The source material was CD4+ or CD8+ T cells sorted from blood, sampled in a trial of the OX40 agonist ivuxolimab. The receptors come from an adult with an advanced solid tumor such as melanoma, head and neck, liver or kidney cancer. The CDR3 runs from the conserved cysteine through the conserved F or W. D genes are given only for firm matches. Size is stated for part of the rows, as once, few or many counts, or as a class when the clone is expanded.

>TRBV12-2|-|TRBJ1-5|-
CASRNKGRDEGNQPQHF
TGTGCAAGTCGAAATAAGGGGAGGGATGAAGGCAATCAGCCCCAGCATTTT
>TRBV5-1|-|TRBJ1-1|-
CASNYRDLNTEAFF
TGCGCCAGCAACTACCGGGACCTCAACACTGAAGCTTTCTTT
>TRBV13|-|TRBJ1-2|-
CASSSGRGARGYTF
TGTGCCAGCAGCAGTGGACGGGGGGCGCGTGGCTACACCTTC
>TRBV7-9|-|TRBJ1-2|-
CASSLYDNPNYGYTF
TGTGCCAGCAGCCTCTACGACAACCCTAACTATGGCTACACCTTC
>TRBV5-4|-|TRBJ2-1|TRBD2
CASSPGLAGGYEQFF
TGTGCCAGCAGCCCGGGACTAGCGGGAGGTTATGAGCAGTTCTTC
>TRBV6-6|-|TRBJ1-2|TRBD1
CASSFIGTGEHGYTF
TGTGCCAGCAGTTTTATCGGGACAGGGGAACATGGCTACACCTTC
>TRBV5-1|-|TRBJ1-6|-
CASSVDRAHNSPLHF
TGCGCCAGCAGCGTGGACCGGGCCCATAATTCACCCCTCCACTTT
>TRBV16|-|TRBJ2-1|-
CASSQSIDNEQFF
TGTGCCAGCAGCCAATCGATAGACAATGAGCAGTTCTTC
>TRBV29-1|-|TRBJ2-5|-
CSVEAREALDQYF
TGCAGCGTTGAAGCTAGGGAGGCCCTGGACCAGTACTTC
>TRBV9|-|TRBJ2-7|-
CASSVELGYEQYF
TGTGCCAGCAGCGTAGAACTTGGATACGAGCAGTACTTC
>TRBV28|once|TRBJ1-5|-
CASSNPLWDQPQHF
TGTGCCAGCAGTAACCCCCTATGGGATCAGCCCCAGCATTTT
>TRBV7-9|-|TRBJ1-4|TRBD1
CASSRAQGLGSDGEKLFF
TGTGCCAGCAGCAGGGCACAGGGGTTGGGCAGTGACGGTGAAAAACTGTTTTTT
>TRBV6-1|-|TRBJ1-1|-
CASSEFNRAEAFF
TGTGCCAGCAGTGAATTCAACAGGGCTGAAGCTTTCTTT
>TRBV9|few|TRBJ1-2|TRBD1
CASSRQGYGYTF
TGTGCCAGCAGCAGACAGGGATATGGCTACACCTTC
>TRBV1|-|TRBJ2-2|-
CTSSQDSSGGSQSGELFF
TGCACCAGCAGCCAAGATTCTAGCGGGGGGTCGCAGTCCGGGGAGCTGTTTTTT
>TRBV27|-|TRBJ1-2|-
CASSSRFYRQNYGYTF
TGTGCCAGCAGTTCCCGGTTTTACAGACAGAACTATGGCTACACCTTC
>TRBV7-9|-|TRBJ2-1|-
CASSLVVNNEQFF
TGTGCCAGCAGCTTAGTTGTGAACAATGAGCAGTTCTTC
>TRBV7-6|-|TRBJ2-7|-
CASSHHGRYEQYF
TGTGCCAGCAGCCATCACGGACGCTACGAGCAGTACTTC
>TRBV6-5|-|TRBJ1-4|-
CASSYTRSATNEKLFF
TGTGCCAGCAGTTACACCAGGAGCGCAACTAATGAAAAACTGTTTTTT
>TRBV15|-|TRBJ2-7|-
CATSRVRRSGEQYF
TGTGCCACCAGCAGAGTGAGGCGGTCAGGCGAGCAGTACTTC
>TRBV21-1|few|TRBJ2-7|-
CASRGRTGGGDEQYF
TGTGCCAGCCGCGGACGTACAGGGGGCGGCGACGAGCAGTACTTC
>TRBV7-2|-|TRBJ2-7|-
CASSLGAYEQYF
TGTGCCAGCAGCTTAGGGGCCTACGAGCAGTACTTC
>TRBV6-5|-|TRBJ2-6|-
CASSRWAGANVLTF
TGTGCCAGTAGTAGGTGGGCTGGGGCCAACGTCCTGACTTTC
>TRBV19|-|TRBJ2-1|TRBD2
CASSIVGLAGYNEQFF
TGTGCCAGTAGTATTGTGGGACTAGCGGGTTACAATGAGCAGTTCTTC
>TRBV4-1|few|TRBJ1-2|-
CASSQGRGTYGYTF
TGCGCCAGCAGCCAAGGAAGGGGCACCTATGGCTACACCTTC
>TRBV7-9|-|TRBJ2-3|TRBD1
CASRTTGGPQGWADTQYF
TGTGCCAGCAGGACTACAGGGGGACCACAGGGCTGGGCAGATACGCAGTATTTT
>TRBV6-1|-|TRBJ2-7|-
CASDGTSTYEQYF
TGTGCCAGCGACGGGACAAGCACCTACGAGCAGTACTTC
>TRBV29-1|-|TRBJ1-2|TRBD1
CSAEGQVSDGYTF
TGCAGCGCCGAAGGACAGGTATCCGATGGCTACACCTTC
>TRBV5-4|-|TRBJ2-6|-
CASSPLQLSGANVLTF
TGTGCCAGCAGCCCCCTACAGCTCTCTGGGGCCAACGTCCTGACTTTC
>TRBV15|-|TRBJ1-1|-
CATSRETNTEAFF
TGTGCCACCAGCAGAGAGACGAACACTGAAGCTTTCTTT
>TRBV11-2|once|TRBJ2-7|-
CASSFRLSYEQYF
TGTGCCAGCAGCTTCCGGCTAAGCTACGAGCAGTACTTC
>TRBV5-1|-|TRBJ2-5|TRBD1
CASSSWGQGQETQYF
TGCGCCAGCAGCTCCTGGGGACAGGGGCAAGAGACCCAGTACTTC
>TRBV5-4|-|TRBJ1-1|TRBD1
CASSPRGGGLYTEAFF
TGTGCCAGCAGCCCCAGAGGGGGCGGGTTATACACTGAAGCTTTCTTT
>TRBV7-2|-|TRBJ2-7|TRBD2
CASSLISGRDEQYF
TGTGCCAGCAGCTTAATTAGCGGGAGGGACGAGCAGTACTTC
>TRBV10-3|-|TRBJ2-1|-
CALGGFSYNEQFF
TGTGCCCTGGGGGGCTTCTCCTACAATGAGCAGTTCTTC
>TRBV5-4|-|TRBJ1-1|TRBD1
CASSLSGGYTEAFF
TGTGCCAGCAGCTTGTCAGGGGGATACACTGAAGCTTTCTTT
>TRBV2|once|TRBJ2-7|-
CAHRGLSSYEQYF
TGTGCCCACCGGGGACTTAGCTCCTACGAGCAGTACTTC
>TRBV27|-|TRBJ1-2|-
CASNRVWGEDGYTF
TGTGCCAGCAACCGAGTTTGGGGAGAGGACGGCTACACCTTC
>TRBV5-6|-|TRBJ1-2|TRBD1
CASSLSTGVYGYTF
TGTGCCAGCAGCTTGTCGACAGGGGTCTATGGCTACACCTTC
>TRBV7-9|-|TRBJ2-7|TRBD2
CASSPGGLAGSYEQYF
TGTGCCAGCAGCCCAGGTGGACTAGCGGGCTCCTACGAGCAGTACTTC
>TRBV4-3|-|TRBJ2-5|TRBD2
CASSRLLAGGETQYF
TGCGCCAGCAGTCGATTACTAGCGGGAGGCGAGACTCAGTACTTC
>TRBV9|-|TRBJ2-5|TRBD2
CASSDPGLAGVETQYF
TGTGCCAGCAGCGACCCGGGACTAGCGGGAGTAGAGACCCAGTACTTC
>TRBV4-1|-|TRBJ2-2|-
CASSQYRVTGELFF
TGCGCCAGCAGCCAGTACAGGGTCACCGGGGAGCTGTTTTTT
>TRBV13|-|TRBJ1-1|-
CASSLVGGADTEAFF
TGTGCCAGCAGCTTAGTAGGGGGGGCCGACACTGAAGCTTTCTTT
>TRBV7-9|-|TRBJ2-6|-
CASSFRRGSGANVLTF
TGTGCCAGCAGCTTTCGAAGGGGGTCTGGGGCCAACGTCCTGACTTTC
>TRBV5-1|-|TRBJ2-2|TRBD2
CASSSRLAGAIGDTGELFF
TGCGCCAGCAGCTCTAGACTAGCGGGGGCGATTGGGGACACCGGGGAGCTGTTTTTT
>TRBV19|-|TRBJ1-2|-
CASSIPDPYGYTF
TGTGCCAGTAGTATACCGGACCCGTATGGCTACACCTTC